The subject of this entry is one TCR beta chain. Its specificity is not known. This sample was taken from a study of cytomegalovirus exposure and HLA in healthy donors. Broader study findings: For most subjects, TCR beta sequences were reported to predict HLA-A and HLA-B alleles with accuracy.

Unrecorded immune exposure was likely among donors, who were nominally healthy when sampled. PCR was performed using 60 Vbeta and 13 Jbeta primers. Original analysis: An analysis that came later counted around 80 million unique TCR beta chains, approximately 10 million shared. The repertoire was sequenced with immunoSEQ multiplex PCR; TCRdb's copy has only in-frame clones and lacks some. Clonal size and the V and J genes are those of that table, whereas D and trimming came from the DNA. The table records about 200,000 clones, roughly three quarters of them present only once. CDR3 length equals 15 residues. V was shortened by 0 bases and J by 5 bases, with 14 bases between the two germline ends. CDR1 is SGHNT, CDR2 YYREEE, per germline (reference sequence).

The chain couples TRBV5-4 to TRBJ2-5, with D perhaps TRBD2 (6 bases). The sequence derives from a male donor in good health and CMV-seropositive. The sequenced sample was PBMCs. The CDR3 DNA sequence: TGTGCCAGCAGCTTGGTAGGGAGTGCGGGGGAGACCCAGTACTTC. Translated, it gives CASSLVGSAGETQYF.